This TCR beta chain originates from a study of identical twins listed by TCRdb under 2016. With regard to the full study: The study deep-sequenced TCR alpha and beta repertoires from monozygotic twins, unrelated adults of various ages and cord blood to test whether fetal clonotypes persist. To rule out contamination, replicate twin experiments were performed at different times with different library preparation protocols. General findings and caveats noted by the study authors: Recombination models systematically underestimated out-of-frame TCR alpha sharing in monozygotic twins but agreed with sharing between unrelated individuals. Abundant cord blood beta clonotypes had fewer insertions, young adult naive repertoires showed a similar but weaker trend, and memory repertoires showed no such trend. Because the same donors could not be followed over many years, the conclusions relied on cross-sectional statistical analysis. Compared with coincidental sharing between unrelated individuals, out-of-frame TCR alpha sequences shared between twins had an excess of sequences with low generation probability. Zero-insertion analyses could be partly confounded by invariant T cells such as MAIT and iNKT, although diverse VJ usage argued against such confounding for most clonotypes. In beta out-of-frame sequences, excess twin sharing was weaker, because having fewer shared sequences lowered the signal-to-noise ratio.

The receptor library was made with 5' RACE. Sequenced using an Illumina HiSeq 2000. Template switching introduced a universal primer binding site; the final cDNA contained a unique molecular identifier, enabling accurate counting of TCR cDNA molecules. First-strand cDNA for TCR alpha and beta chains was synthesized from specific primers in the conserved constant-segment region. To control for contamination, each cDNA library was double barcoded with a SMART-Mk sample barcode plus Illumina barcodes. TruSeq adapter sequences and Illumina sample barcodes were added in two successive PCR steps. The TCR alpha and beta cDNA libraries were sequenced on the Illumina HiSeq platform using custom primers. In the source study's methods: MiGEC was used to process raw reads and extract unique molecular identifiers, and MiXCR was used to find CDR3 positions. Recombination models were inferred per individual with the repgenHMM and IGoR tools using an EM algorithm. The analysis of shared clonotypes was done with the tcR package in R, with sharing normalized by the product of cloneset sizes. To study raw recombination free of thymic and clonal selection effects, out-of-frame nonproductive sequences were analyzed. TCRdb trimmed public reads at Q25 via fastp, called clones via MiXCR and kept in-frame beta chains. Under each unique CDR3 protein, matching rows form one entry showing the most common genes and DNA. These V and J calls derive from TCRdb rather than the authors' analysis. This sample is represented by about 480,000 distinct CDR3 sequences; 14% of them were singletons. Over 0.5% of the sample is held by the ten biggest clonotypes.

Every donor in the study was a healthy Caucasian. Three pairs of female monozygotic twins, all aged about 18 to 30 years, made up the twin cohort. Positive isolation kits from Invitrogen were used to isolate CD4+ and CD8+ T cell populations. From the germline V gene, CDR1 is SGHRS and CDR2 is YFSETQ. Including the terminal cysteine and phenylalanine, the CDR3 comprises 14 residues. Left in the record is the CDR3 DNA by itself, 42 bases read in frame from the first base. Deletion took 1 base off V and 4 bases off J, with a span of 12 bases between the germline ends. A few counts support this clonotype. Its antigen has not been determined. No qualities accompany the bases; no much larger clone lies one base away. These records were also assigned to another study, of yellow fever vaccine responses in identical twins. The second source states: The authors reported that the T cell response to vaccination in identical twins appeared partly convergent and partly personalized. In identical twins, the study followed T cell clones that responded to the vaccine with precision.

The receptor chain draws on TRBV5-1 and TRBJ2-7; the D gene is possibly TRBD1 or TRBD2, each agreeing over 5 bases. The sequenced sample was CD4+ T cells sorted from blood. The sequence was collected from a young woman in good health. The DNA is TGCGCCAGCAGCTTGTGGGTAGGGGAGTACGAGCAGTACTTC. This translates into CASSLWVGEYEQYF.